This entry lists 27 T cell receptor beta chains sequenced from one sample in a study of shared clonotypes between healthy human individuals. Repertoires were generated with immunoSEQ multiplex PCR, while TCRdb's copy carries only in-frame clones and drops some. The data contain millions of clones, roughly 92% of them singletons. Sequenced material: naive CD4+ T cells sorted from blood. Subset denoted: CD45RA+ positively selected. The receptors shown here come from a young man in good health.

The count of this clone is one. V gene TRBV29-1 combines with J gene TRBJ2-1; 12 bases line up with TRBD1. This CDR3 has 16 amino acids. Germline CDR1 and CDR2: SQVTM and ANQGSEA. V lost 3 bases to trimming and J lost 7 bases; unmatched junction nucleotides: 10. CDR3 in DNA: TGCAGCGTTGATAAAACCGGGACAGGGGGCTTGAATGAGCAGTTCTTC. This gives the protein CSVDKTGTGGLNEQFF.

In the case of this clone: At the DNA level, this CDR3 is encoded by other sequences in the same sample as well. This chain connects TRBV5-1 to TRBJ1-1; D ambiguous. V was cut by 4 bases and J by 1 base, with 5 bases left in between. CDR1 and CDR2 (germline): SGHRS, YFSETQ. The CDR3 is made up of 12 amino acids. The CDR3 nucleotides read TGCGCCAGCAGCAGAGGGAACACTGAAGCTTTCTTT. The encoded protein is CASSRGNTEAFF.

The rearrangement uses TRBV5-5 and TRBJ1-4, with D hard to call. The length of the CDR3 is 14 residues. The V gene's germline CDR1 is SGHKS and CDR2 YYEKEE (reference sequence). Trimming shortened V by 8 bases and J by 7 bases, and 18 bases separated the two germline ends. The CDR3 nucleotides read TGTGCCAGTCAATCATGGGGTACATTTGAAAAACTGTTTTTT. Protein sequence: CASQSWGTFEKLFF.

The chain is built from TRBV6-6 and TRBJ1-4, with D possibly TRBD1 on 5 matching bases. The CDR3 is 16 amino acids. Germline CDR1 is MNHNY and CDR2 is SVGAGI (reference sequence). V was trimmed by 8 bases and J by 5 bases, leaving 21 bases between them. The DNA of the CDR3 is TGTGCCAGCCAGAGCCCCACCCGGGGCCACAATGAAAAACTGTTTTTT. Amino acid sequence: CASQSPTRGHNEKLFF.

The chain uses TRBV6-4 and TRBJ1-2; the match to TRBD1 covers 9 bases. V dropped 5 bases and J dropped 7; count of bases not matched to a gene: 8. CDR3 length: 14 residues. The germline V gene has CDR1 MRHNA and CDR2 SNTAGT. As DNA, the CDR3 is TGTGCCAGCAGTCATACTGGGACAGGGTCTGGCTACACCTTC. Protein: CASSHTGTGSGYTF.

A few counts support this clone. Other nucleotide sequences in the sample specify the same CDR3. The V gene is TRBV5-1, the J gene TRBJ1-2, with D hard to call. This CDR3 spans 12 amino acids. Germline lookup yields CDR1 SGHRS and CDR2 YFSETQ. Trimming stripped 4 bases from V and 2 bases from J, with 6 bases between. CDR3 sequence (DNA): TGCGCCAGCAGCCTAGACAACTATGGCTACACCTTC. This encodes CASSLDNYGYTF.

The chain recombines TRBV5-1 with TRBJ2-3; no clear D. Germline V CDR1 and CDR2: SGHRS, YFSETQ. There are 15 residues in the CDR3. The V end lost 2 bases, the J end lost 1 base, and 11 bases lay between the germline ends. The CDR3 is CASSLDTPRTDTQYF. Written as DNA, the CDR3 is TGCGCCAGCAGCTTAGACACACCCCGCACAGATACGCAGTATTTT.

Points on this clone: Other DNA sequences within the sample encode an identical CDR3. The J gene is TRBJ1-5, the V gene TRBV5-1, with a weak D call TRBD1 (5 bases). This CDR3 is 15 amino acids long. From germline, CDR1 is SGHRS and CDR2 YFSETQ. Trimming shortened V by 1 base and J by 1 base, and 9 bases separated the two germline ends. CDR3 protein: CASSLSGVSNQPQHF. The CDR3 region has the DNA TGCGCCAGCAGCTTGTCGGGGGTCAGCAATCAGCCCCAGCATTTT. Full variable domain (rest looked up from reference TRBV5-1 and TRBJ1-5): KAGVTQTPRYLIKTRGQQVTLSCSPISGHRSVSWYQQTPGQGLQFLFEYFSETQRNKGNFPGRFSGRQFSNSRSEMNVSTLELGDSALYLCASSLSGVSNQPQHFGDGTRLSIL.

The rearrangement joins TRBV7-9 to TRBJ2-7, with no clear D. V gave up 4 bases and J gave up 3 bases, with 13 bases separating them. The CDR3 loop spans 14 amino acids. Germline V gene lookup returns CDR1 SEHNR and CDR2 FQNEAQ (reference sequence). The CDR3 sequence is CASSSPDGYYEQYF. The CDR3 DNA reads as TGTGCCAGCAGCTCCCCGGACGGGTACTACGAGCAGTACTTC.

This chain uses TRBV7-9 with TRBJ2-7; a weak D match, TRBD1 (5 bases). V lost 7 bases, J lost 3 bases, and 16 bases lay in between. The germline CDR1 and CDR2 sequences are SEHNR and FQNEAQ (reference sequence). The CDR3 contains 14 residues. The CDR3 loop is CASTPGTGLYEQYF. In DNA, the CDR3 is TGTGCCAGCACCCCAGGAACAGGTCTCTACGAGCAGTACTTC.

The chain is built from TRBV5-1 and TRBJ1-1, with D possibly being TRBD1 (5 bases). CDR3 length: 15 residues. Deletions cut 2 bases from V and 4 bases from J, with 15 bases between. Germline V lookup: CDR1 SGHRS, CDR2 YFSETQ. CDR3 nucleotides: TGCGCCAGCAGCTTAACTTCGGGGGGAAGCACTGAAGCTTTCTTT. Translating gives CASSLTSGGSTEAFF.

CDR3 nucleotides: TGTGCCAGCAGTTTGGGGCCGCCCAGTCTAAGCCACGAGCAGTACTTC. It codes for CASSLGPPSLSHEQYF. The chain uses TRBV27 and TRBJ2-7; TRBD1 might be the D (5 bases). The germline V gene encodes CDR1 MNHEY and CDR2 SMNVEV (reference sequence). Between the trimmed V and J ends, which lost 3 bases and 5 bases, there was a span of 20 bases. The CDR3 is 16 amino acids.

The chain links TRBV9 to TRBJ1-5; D gene ambiguous. The CDR3 loop spans 13 amino acids. Germline V gene data show CDR1 as SGDLS and CDR2 as YYNGEE. The ends were cut back, 2 bases at V and 2 bases at J, with 5 bases in the middle. CDR3 sequence reads: CASSVWGNQPQHF. The CDR3 bases are TGTGCCAGCAGCGTTTGGGGCAATCAGCCCCAGCATTTT.

V usage is TRBV4-1 and J usage is TRBJ1-6; D uncertain. Germline V lookup: CDR1 MGHRA, CDR2 YSYEKL. This CDR3 comprises 17 residues. V lost 1 base, J lost 7 bases, and 17 bases lay in between. CDR3 loop: CASSQGVLVLGNSPLHF. The CDR3 DNA is TGCGCCAGCAGCCAAGGGGTTCTTGTGCTGGGAAATTCACCCCTCCACTTT.

The gene calls are TRBV11-2 and TRBJ2-7; D remains ambiguous. The CDR3 covers 15 residues. Germline V gene sequence: CDR1 SGHAT, CDR2 FQNNGV. Trimming took 0 bases from V and 1 from J, leaving 10 bases between them. CDR3 in amino acids: CASSLDSIASYEQYF. The CDR3 DNA reads as TGTGCCAGCAGCTTAGACTCGATTGCTTCCTACGAGCAGTACTTC.

The V and J genes are TRBV5-6 and TRBJ2-1; 8 nucleotides agree with TRBD1. Germline V gene data show CDR1 as SGHDT and CDR2 as YYEEEE. V shed 7 bases, J shed 0 bases, and the junction held 3 bases outside the gene matches. The CDR3 is made up of 14 amino acids. This CDR3 is CASGTGGSYNEQFF. The CDR3 DNA sequence: TGTGCCAGCGGCACAGGGGGCTCCTACAATGAGCAGTTCTTC.

The sample holds one count of this clone. V usage is TRBV9 and J usage is TRBJ2-2; D unresolved. V was clipped by 0 bases and J by 5 bases, with 11 bases between them. This CDR3 spans 15 amino acids. CDR1 and CDR2 (germline): SGDLS, YYNGEE. CDR3 bases: TGTGCCAGCAGCGTAGAGATCGGAAGTACCGGGGAGCTGTTTTTT. As protein: CASSVEIGSTGELFF.

This clone appeared a few times. This chain joins TRBV19 and TRBJ1-5; 7 nucleotides match TRBD1. Losses at the gene ends were 3 bases for V and 12 bases for J; bases not matched to a gene: 11. The V gene's germline CDR1 is LNHDA and CDR2 SQIVND (reference sequence). The CDR3 is made up of 14 amino acids. As DNA, the CDR3 is TGTGCCAGTAGTATCAAAACACAGGGGCCAATCCAGCATTTT. Encoded protein: CASSIKTQGPIQHF.

The chain recombines TRBV18 with TRBJ2-3; tentative D call: TRBD1 (6 bases). V was clipped by 7 bases and J by 2 bases, with 10 bases between them. The CDR3 runs to 13 residues. CDR1 is KGHSH, CDR2 LQKENI, per germline. Written as DNA, the CDR3 is TGTGCCAGCTTGGACAGAAACACAGATACGCAGTATTTT. It yields the protein CASLDRNTDTQYF.

This clone was recorded once. This chain joins TRBV5-1 and TRBJ2-3; the match to TRBD1 covers 9 bases. From germline, CDR1 is SGHRS and CDR2 YFSETQ. CDR3 length: 16 residues. V was clipped by 4 bases and J by 6 bases; unmatched bases: 12. The DNA of the CDR3 is TGCGCCAGCAGCGTAGGGTCGACAGGGGGAACTGATACGCAGTATTTT. Protein product: CASSVGSTGGTDTQYF.

In DNA form, the CDR3 reads TGTGCCAGCAGCTTTCAGGGAGGACCTGAAGCTTTCTTT. Translated: CASSFQGGPEAFF. This chain uses TRBV5-4 with TRBJ1-1; TRBD1 might be the D (5 bases). Between the trimmed V and J ends, which lost 2 bases and 6 bases, there was a span of 11 bases. The CDR3 runs to 13 residues. Germline V gene data show CDR1 as SGHNT and CDR2 as YYREEE (reference sequence).

A word on this clone: Additional DNA sequences in this sample encode the identical CDR3. The V and J genes are TRBV19 and TRBJ2-7, with 8 bases that match TRBD1. After removal of 5 bases from V and 4 bases from J, the junction contained 7 bases not matched to a gene. Germline V CDR1 and CDR2: LNHDA, SQIVND (reference sequence). This CDR3 is 14 amino acids long. CDR3 nucleotides: TGTGCCAGTAGTGTCGGACAGGGATCGTACGAGCAGTACTTC. This gives the protein CASSVGQGSYEQYF. Filled out from reference TRBV19 and TRBJ2-7, the complete variable domain reads DGGITQSPKYLFRKEGQNVTLSCEQNLNHDAMYWYRQDPGQGLRLIYYSQIVNDFQKGDIAEGYSVSREKKESFPLTVTSAQKNPTAFYLCASSVGQGSYEQYFGPGTRLTVT.

The rearrangement joins TRBV15 to TRBJ2-2; D gene ambiguous. The germline CDR1 and CDR2 sequences are LNHNV and YYDKDF (reference sequence). Trimming pared 1 base from V and 4 bases from J, leaving 7 bases between. The CDR3 consists of 14 residues. CDR3: CATSRGSFTGELFF. As DNA, the CDR3 is TGTGCCACCAGCAGAGGAAGTTTCACCGGGGAGCTGTTTTTT.

The chain couples TRBV19 to TRBJ2-2; a weak D match, TRBD1 (5 bases). Trimming removed 9 bases from V and 2 bases from J, with 10 bases in between. The CDR3 extends over 13 amino acids. Germline assignment: CDR1 LNHDA and CDR2 SQIVND (reference sequence). Written as DNA, the CDR3 is TGTGCCAGCGACAGTTTCAACACCGGGGAGCTGTTTTTT. It encodes CASDSFNTGELFF.

The chain carries TRBV4-1 and TRBJ1-1; D might be TRBD1 (5 bases). CDR3 length: 16 amino acids. CDR1 is MGHRA and CDR2 is YSYEKL in the germline V gene. V shed 3 bases and J shed 4 bases, with 18 bases lying between them. As DNA, the CDR3 is TGCGCCAGCAGCCAGGGAGGGACCAAAGGGGTCACTGAAGCTTTCTTT. This codes for CASSQGGTKGVTEAFF.

The chain couples TRBV5-6 to TRBJ1-2, with 10 positions matching TRBD1. This CDR3 region has 15 residues. V lost 4 bases and J lost 8; bases outside the gene matches: 11. Germline V gene data show CDR1 as SGHDT and CDR2 as YYEEEE. The CDR3: CASSTPGQGIPGYTF. In nucleotides, the CDR3 is TGTGCCAGCAGCACTCCGGGACAGGGGATTCCGGGCTACACCTTC. The whole variable domain, filled in from reference TRBV5-6 and TRBJ1-2, reads DAGVTQSPTHLIKTRGQQVTLRCSPKSGHDTVSWYQQALGQGPQFIFQYYEEEERQRGNFPDRFSGHQFPNYSSELNVNALLLGDSALYLCASSTPGQGIPGYTFGSGTRLTVV.

The chain is built from TRBV19 and TRBJ1-5; D is uncertain. The CDR3 totals 14 residues. The ends were cut back, 5 bases at V and 1 base at J, with 9 bases in the middle. CDR1 and CDR2 (germline): LNHDA, SQIVND (reference sequence). The CDR3 DNA reads TGTGCCAGTAGTCCCGGACCGAGCAATCAGCCCCAGCATTTT. Protein: CASSPGPSNQPQHF.